This TCR beta chain was identified during a study of cytomegalovirus exposure and HLA in healthy donors. Trimming stripped 0 bases from V and 1 base from J, with 5 bases between. This CDR3 has 14 amino acids. CDR1 and CDR2 from the germline V gene are SGDLS and YYNGEE. A multiplex PCR was run with 60 Vbeta primers and 13 Jbeta primers. Only in-frame clones appear in the TCRdb table, and some are missing; sequencing was by immunoSEQ multiplex PCR. The sample lists 100,000 to 150,000 clones, roughly 80% seen once, with 4% to 5% in the top ten. Sequencing was carried out using PBMCs. The V gene is TRBV9, the J gene TRBJ1-3; no reliable D call. The origin of this receptor is a man between 50 and 59 years old in good health and CMV-seropositive. The CDR3 coding sequence is TGTGCCAGCAGCGTAGACGGTTCTGGAAACACCATATATTTT. It codes for CASSVDGSGNTIYF. The whole variable domain, filled in from reference TRBV9 and TRBJ1-3, reads DSGVTQTPKHLITATGQRVTLRCSPRSGDLSVYWYQQSLDQGLQFLIQYYNGEERAKGNILERFSAQQFPDLHSELNLSSLELGDSALYFCASSVDGSGNTIYFGEGSWLTVV.